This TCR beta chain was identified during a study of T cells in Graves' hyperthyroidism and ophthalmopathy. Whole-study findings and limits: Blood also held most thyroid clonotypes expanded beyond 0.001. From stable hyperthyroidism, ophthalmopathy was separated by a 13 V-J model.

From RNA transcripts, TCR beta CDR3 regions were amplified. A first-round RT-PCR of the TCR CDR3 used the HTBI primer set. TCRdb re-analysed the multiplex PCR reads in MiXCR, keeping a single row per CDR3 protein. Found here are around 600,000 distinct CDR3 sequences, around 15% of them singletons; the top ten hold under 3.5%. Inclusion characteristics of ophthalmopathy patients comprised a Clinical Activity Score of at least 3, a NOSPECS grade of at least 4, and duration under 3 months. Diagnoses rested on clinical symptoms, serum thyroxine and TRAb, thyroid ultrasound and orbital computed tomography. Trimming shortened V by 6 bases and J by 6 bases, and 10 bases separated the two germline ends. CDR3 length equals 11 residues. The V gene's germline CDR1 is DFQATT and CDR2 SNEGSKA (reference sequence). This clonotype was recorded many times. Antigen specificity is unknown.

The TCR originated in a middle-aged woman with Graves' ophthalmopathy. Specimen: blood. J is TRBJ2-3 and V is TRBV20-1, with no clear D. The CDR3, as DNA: TGCAGTGCCCAGAAAACGGATACGCAGTATTTT. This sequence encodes CSAQKTDTQYF.